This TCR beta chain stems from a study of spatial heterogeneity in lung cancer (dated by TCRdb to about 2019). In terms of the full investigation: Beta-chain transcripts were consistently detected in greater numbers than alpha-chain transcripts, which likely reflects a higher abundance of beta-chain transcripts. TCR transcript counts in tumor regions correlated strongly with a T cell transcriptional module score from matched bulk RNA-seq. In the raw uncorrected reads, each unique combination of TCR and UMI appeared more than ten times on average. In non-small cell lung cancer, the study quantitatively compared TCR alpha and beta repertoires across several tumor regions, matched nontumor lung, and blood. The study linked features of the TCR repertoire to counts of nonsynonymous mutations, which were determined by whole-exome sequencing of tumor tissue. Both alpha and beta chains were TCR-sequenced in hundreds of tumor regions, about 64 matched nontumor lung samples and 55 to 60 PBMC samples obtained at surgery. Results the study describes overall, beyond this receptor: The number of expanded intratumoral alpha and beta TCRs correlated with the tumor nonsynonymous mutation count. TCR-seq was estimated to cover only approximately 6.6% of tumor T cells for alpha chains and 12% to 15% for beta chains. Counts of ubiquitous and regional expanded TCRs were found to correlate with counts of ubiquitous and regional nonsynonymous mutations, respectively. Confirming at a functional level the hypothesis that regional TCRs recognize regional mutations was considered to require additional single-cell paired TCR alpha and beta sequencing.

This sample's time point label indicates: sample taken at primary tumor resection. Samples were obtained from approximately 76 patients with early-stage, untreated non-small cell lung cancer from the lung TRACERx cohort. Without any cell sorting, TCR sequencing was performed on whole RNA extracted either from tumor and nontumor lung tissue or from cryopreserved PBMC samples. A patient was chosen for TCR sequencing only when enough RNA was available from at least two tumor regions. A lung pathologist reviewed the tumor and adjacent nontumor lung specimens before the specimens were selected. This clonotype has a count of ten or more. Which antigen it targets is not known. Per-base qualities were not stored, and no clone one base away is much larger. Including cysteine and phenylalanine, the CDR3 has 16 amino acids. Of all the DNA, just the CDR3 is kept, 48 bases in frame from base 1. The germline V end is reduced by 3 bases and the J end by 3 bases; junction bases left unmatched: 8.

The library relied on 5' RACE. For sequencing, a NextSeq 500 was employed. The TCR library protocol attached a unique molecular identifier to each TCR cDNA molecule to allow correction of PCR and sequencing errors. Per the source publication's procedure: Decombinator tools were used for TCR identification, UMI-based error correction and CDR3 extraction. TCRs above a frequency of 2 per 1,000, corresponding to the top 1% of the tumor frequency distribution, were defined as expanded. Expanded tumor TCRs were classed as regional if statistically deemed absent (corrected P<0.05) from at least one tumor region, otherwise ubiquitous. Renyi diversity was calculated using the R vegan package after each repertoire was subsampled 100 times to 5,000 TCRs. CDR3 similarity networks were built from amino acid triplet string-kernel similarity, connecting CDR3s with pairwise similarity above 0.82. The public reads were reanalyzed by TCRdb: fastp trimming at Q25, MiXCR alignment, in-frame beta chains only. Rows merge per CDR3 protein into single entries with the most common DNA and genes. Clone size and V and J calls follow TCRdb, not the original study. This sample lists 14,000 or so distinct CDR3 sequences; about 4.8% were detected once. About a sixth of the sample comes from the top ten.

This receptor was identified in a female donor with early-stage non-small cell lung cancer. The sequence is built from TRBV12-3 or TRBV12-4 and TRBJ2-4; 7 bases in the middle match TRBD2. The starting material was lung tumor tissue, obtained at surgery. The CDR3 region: CASSLADQRGKNIQYF. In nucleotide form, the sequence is TGTGCCAGCAGTTTGGCCGACCAGCGGGGCAAAAACATTCAGTACTTC.